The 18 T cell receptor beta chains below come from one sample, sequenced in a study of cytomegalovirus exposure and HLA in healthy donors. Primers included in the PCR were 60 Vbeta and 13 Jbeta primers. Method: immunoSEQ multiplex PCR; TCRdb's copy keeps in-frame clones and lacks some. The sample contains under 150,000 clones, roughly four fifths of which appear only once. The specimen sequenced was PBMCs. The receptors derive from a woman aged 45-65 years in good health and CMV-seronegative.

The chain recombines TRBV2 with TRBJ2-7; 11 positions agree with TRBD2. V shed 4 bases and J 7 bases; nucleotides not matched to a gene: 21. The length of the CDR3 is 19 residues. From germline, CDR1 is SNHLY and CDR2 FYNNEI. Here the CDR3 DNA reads TGTGCCAGCAGTGGGGTTGCACTAGCGGGAGCCTTATTGGGGGGTGAGCAGTACTTC. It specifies CASSGVALAGALLGGEQYF.

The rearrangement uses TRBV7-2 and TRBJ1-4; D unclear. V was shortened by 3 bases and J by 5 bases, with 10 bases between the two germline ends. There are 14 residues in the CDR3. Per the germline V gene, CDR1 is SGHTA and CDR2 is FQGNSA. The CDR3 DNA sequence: TGTGCCAGCAGCTTTCTAAACCAAAATGAAAAACTGTTTTTT. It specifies CASSFLNQNEKLFF.

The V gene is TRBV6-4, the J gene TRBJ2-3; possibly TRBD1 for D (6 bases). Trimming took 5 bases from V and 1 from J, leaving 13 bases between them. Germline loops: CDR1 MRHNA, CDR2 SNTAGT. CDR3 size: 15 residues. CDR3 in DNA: TGTGCCAGCAGTAAAACAGGGATTGGCACAGATACGCAGTATTTT. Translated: CASSKTGIGTDTQYF.

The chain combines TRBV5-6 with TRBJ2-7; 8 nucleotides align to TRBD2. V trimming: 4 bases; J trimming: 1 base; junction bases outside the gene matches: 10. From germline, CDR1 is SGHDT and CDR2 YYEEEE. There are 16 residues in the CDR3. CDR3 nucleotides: TGTGCCAGCAGCAGAATTACTAGCGGAGGGTCCTACGAGCAGTACTTC. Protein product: CASSRITSGGSYEQYF. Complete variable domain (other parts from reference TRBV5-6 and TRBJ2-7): DAGVTQSPTHLIKTRGQQVTLRCSPKSGHDTVSWYQQALGQGPQFIFQYYEEEERQRGNFPDRFSGHQFPNYSSELNVNALLLGDSALYLCASSRITSGGSYEQYFGPGTRLTVT.

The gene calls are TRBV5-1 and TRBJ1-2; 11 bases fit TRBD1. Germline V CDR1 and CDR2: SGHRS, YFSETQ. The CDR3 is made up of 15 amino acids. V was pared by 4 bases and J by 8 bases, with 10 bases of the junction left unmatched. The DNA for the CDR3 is TGCGCCAGCAGCAACCGGACAGGGGGCGGTTGGGGCTACACCTTC. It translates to CASSNRTGGGWGYTF.

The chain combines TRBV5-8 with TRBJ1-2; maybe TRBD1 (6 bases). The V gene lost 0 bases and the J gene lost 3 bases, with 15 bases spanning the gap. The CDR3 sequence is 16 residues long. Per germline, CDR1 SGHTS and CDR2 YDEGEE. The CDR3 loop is CASSLDTGGAYYGYTF. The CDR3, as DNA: TGTGCCAGCAGCTTGGATACGGGGGGGGCGTACTATGGCTACACCTTC.

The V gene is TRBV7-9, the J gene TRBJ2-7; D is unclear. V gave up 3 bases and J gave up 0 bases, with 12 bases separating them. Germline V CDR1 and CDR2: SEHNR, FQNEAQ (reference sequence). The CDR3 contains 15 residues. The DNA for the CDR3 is TGTGCCAGCAGCTTTACTTCCGAGAGCTCCTACGAGCAGTACTTC. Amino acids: CASSFTSESSYEQYF.

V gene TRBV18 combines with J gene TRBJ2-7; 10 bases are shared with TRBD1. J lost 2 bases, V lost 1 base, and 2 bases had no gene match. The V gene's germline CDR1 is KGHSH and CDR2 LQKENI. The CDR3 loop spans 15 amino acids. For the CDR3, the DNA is TGTGCCAGCTCACCACGGACAGGGGGGACCTACGAGCAGTACTTC. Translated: CASSPRTGGTYEQYF. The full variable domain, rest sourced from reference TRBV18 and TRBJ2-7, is NAGVMQNPRHLVRRRGQEARLRCSPMKGHSHVYWYRQLPEEGLKFMVYLQKENIIDESGMPKERFSAEFPKEGPSILRIQQVVRGDSAAYFCASSPRTGGTYEQYFGPGTRLTVT.

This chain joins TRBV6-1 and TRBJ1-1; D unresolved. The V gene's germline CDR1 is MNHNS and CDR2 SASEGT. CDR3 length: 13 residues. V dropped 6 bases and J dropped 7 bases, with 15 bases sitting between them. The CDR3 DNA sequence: TGTGCCAGCAGGAGGCCTCCCTCGGGTGAAGCTTTCTTT. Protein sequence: CASRRPPSGEAFF.

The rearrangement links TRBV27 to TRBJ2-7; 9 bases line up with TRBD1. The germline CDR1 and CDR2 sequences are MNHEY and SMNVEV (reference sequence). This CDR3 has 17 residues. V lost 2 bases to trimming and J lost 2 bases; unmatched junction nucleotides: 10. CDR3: CASSLHRDRDSTYEQYV. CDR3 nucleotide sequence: TGTGCCAGCAGTTTACATCGGGACAGGGACAGCACCTACGAGCAGTACGTC.

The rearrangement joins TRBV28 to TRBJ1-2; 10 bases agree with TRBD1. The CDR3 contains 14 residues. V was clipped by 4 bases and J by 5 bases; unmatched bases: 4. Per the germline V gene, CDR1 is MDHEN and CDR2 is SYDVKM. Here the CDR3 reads CASSSGQGVYGYTF. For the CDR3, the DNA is TGTGCCAGCAGTTCCGGACAGGGGGTATATGGCTACACCTTC.

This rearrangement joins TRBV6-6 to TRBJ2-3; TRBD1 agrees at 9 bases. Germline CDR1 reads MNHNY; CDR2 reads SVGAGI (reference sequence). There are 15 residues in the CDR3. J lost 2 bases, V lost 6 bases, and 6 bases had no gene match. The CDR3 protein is CASRRDRDHTDTQYF. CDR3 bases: TGTGCCAGCAGACGGGACAGGGACCACACAGATACGCAGTATTTT.

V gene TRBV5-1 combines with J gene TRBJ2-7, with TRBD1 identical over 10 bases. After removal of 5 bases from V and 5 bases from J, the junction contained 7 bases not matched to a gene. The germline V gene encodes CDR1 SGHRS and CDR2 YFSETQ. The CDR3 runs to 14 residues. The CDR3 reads CASRVDRGRDEQYF. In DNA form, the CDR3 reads TGCGCCAGCAGGGTCGACAGGGGGCGCGACGAGCAGTACTTC.

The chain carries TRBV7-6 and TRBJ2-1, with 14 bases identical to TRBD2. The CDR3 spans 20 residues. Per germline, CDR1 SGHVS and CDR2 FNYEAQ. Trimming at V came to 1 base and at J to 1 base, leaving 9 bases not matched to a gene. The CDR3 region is CASSLGRLAGGPRSYNEQFF. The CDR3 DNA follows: TGTGCCAGCAGCTTAGGCAGACTAGCGGGAGGGCCGAGATCCTACAATGAGCAGTTCTTC.

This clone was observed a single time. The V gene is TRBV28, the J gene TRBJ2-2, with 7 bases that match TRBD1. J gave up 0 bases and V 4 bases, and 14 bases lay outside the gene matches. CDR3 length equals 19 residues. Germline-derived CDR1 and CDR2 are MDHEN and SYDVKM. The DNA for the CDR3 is TGTGCCAGCAGTTCAGGAATCATCCGGGACAGCACGAACACCGGGGAGCTGTTTTTT. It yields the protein CASSSGIIRDSTNTGELFF.

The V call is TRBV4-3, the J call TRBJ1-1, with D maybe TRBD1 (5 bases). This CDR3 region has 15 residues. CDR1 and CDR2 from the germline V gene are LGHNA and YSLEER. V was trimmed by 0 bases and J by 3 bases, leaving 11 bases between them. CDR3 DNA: TGCGCCAGCAGCCAAGATTCGGGGGATGACACTGAAGCTTTCTTT. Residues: CASSQDSGDDTEAFF.

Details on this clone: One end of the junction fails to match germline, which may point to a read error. DNA for the CDR3: TGTGCCACTAGTTTGGGGACATCTCGGGAAGCTTTCTTT. This codes for CATSLGTSREAFF. This chain connects TRBV19 to TRBJ1-1; perhaps TRBD1 as D (6 bases). This CDR3 is 13 amino acids long. Germline CDR1 reads LNHDA; CDR2 reads SQIVND (reference sequence).

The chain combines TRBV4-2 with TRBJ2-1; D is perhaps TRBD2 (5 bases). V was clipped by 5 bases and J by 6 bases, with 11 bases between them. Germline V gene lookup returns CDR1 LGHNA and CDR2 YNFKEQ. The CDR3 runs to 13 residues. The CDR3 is CASSAPGGNEQFF. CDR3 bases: TGTGCCAGCAGCGCGCCCGGAGGCAATGAGCAGTTCTTC.